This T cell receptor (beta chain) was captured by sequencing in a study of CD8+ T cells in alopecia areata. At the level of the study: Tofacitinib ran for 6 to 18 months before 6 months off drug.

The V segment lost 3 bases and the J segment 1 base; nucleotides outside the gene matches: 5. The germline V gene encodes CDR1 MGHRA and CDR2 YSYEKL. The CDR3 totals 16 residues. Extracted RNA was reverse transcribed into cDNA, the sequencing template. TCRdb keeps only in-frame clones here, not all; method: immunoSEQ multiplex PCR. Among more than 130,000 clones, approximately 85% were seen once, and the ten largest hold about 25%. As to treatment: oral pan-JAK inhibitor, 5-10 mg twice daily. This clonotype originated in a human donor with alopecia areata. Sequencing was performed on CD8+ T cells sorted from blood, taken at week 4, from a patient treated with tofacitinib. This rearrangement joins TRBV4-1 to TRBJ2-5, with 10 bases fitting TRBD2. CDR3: CASSHQRGGAQETQYF. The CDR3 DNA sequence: TGCGCCAGCAGCCATCAGCGGGGGGGCGCCCAAGAGACCCAGTACTTC.